The 10 T cell receptor beta chains below were found in one sample sequenced in a study of T cells after yellow fever vaccination. In TCRdb, the 5' RACE reads were re-called with MiXCR into one record per CDR3 protein. This sample has some 320,000 distinct CDR3 sequences; roughly 9.4% occur once, and the top ten carry about 20%. The sequences come from PBMCs, collected on the day of the first yellow fever vaccination. These receptors were obtained from a man aged 18 to 29 who received the YFV17D yellow fever vaccine.

The table lists this clonotype with a few counts. The chain links TRBV6-5 to TRBJ2-5; 11 nucleotides align to TRBD2. This CDR3 comprises 17 residues. Germline V lookup: CDR1 MNHEY, CDR2 SVGAGI. The ends lost 0 bases at V and 2 bases at J; junction bases unmatched: 5. The CDR3 spells CASSYSSRLAGQETQYF. DNA for the CDR3: TGTGCCAGCAGTTACTCCTCCCGACTAGCGGGGCAAGAGACCCAGTACTTC.

The rearrangement links TRBV7-3 to TRBJ2-5; a weak D match, TRBD2 (5 bases). CDR1 is SGHTA, CDR2 FQGTGA, per germline. The CDR3 extends over 14 amino acids. The V end was cut by 5 bases, the J end by 4 bases, with 14 bases between. The DNA for the CDR3 is TGTGCCAGCAGCCCTCGGGAAGTGGTAGAGACCCAGTACTTC. Translating gives CASSPREVVETQYF.

Note on this clonotype: One end of the junction fails to match germline, which may point to a read error. The CDR3 nucleotides are TGTGCCATCAGTCGAACCGGGACAGGGATGAACACTGAAGTTTTCTTT. Amino acid sequence: CAISRTGTGMNTEVFF. The rearrangement uses TRBV10-3 and TRBJ1-1; 9 bases align to TRBD1. The CDR3 is 16 residues long. Germline values: CDR1 ENHRY, CDR2 SYGVKD.

The V gene is TRBV11-2, the J gene TRBJ2-5, with 10 bases identical to TRBD2. The V gene end was trimmed by 3 bases and the J gene end by 5 bases; junction bases not matched to a gene: 18. Looked up from germline, CDR1 is SGHAT and CDR2 is FQNNGV. The CDR3 has 19 amino acids. The CDR3 here is CASSFYGASGGPRGETQYF. The CDR3 DNA is TGTGCCAGCAGCTTCTATGGAGCTAGCGGGGGTCCAAGGGGGGAGACCCAGTACTTC.

This clonotype was seen a handful of times. The CDR3 DNA follows: TGTGCCAGCATAGCAGGCCACTCTGGGGCCAACGTCCTGACTTTC. It encodes CASIAGHSGANVLTF. The rearrangement links TRBV2 to TRBJ2-6, with D unclear. Germline CDR1 SNHLY, CDR2 FYNNEI. V was cut by 7 bases and J by 0 bases, with 10 bases left in between. This CDR3 is 15 amino acids long.

The CDR3 spells CASSTGTGGPDSRPLYGYTF. DNA for the CDR3: TGTGCCAGCAGCACCGGGACAGGGGGTCCAGATAGCCGACCCCTCTATGGCTACACCTTC. The chain uses TRBV11-2 and TRBJ1-2, with 11 bases matching TRBD1. CDR1 and CDR2 (germline): SGHAT, FQNNGV. V gave up 5 bases and J gave up 4 bases; unmatched junction bases: 21. CDR3 length equals 20 residues.

This chain links TRBV6-2 or TRBV6-3 with TRBJ2-2; unclear D gene. There are 13 residues in the CDR3. V lost 0 bases to trimming and J lost 7 bases, with 6 bases between them. From germline, CDR1 is MNHEY and CDR2 SVGEGT. The CDR3 sequence is CASSYSISGELFF. The CDR3 region has the DNA TGTGCCAGCAGTTACTCGATTAGCGGGGAGCTGTTTTTT.

This clonotype occurred many times. The V call is TRBV20-1, the J call TRBJ2-7, with 8 nucleotides matching TRBD1. The CDR3 extends over 11 amino acids. Germline-derived CDR1 and CDR2 are DFQATT and SNEGSKA (reference sequence). V lost 5 bases to trimming and J lost 5 bases; unmatched junction nucleotides: 2. CDR3 in amino acids: CSAQQGDEQYF. The CDR3 DNA reads as TGCAGTGCTCAACAGGGGGACGAGCAGTACTTC.

This clonotype showed up just a few times. The chain links TRBV20-1 to TRBJ2-3, with D possibly being TRBD2 (6 bases). Germline V gene lookup returns CDR1 DFQATT and CDR2 SNEGSKA (reference sequence). This CDR3 has 14 residues. V dropped 5 bases and J dropped 1 base, with 13 bases sitting between them. CDR3 amino acids: CSAPRRDRTDTQYF. CDR3 nucleotides: TGCAGTGCTCCCCGGAGGGATCGCACAGATACGCAGTATTTT.

This clonotype was seen ten or more times. The chain carries TRBV20-1 and TRBJ2-3, with a weak D call TRBD1 (8 bases). This CDR3 comprises 18 residues. Deletions cut 3 bases from V and 0 bases from J, with 22 bases between. From germline, CDR1 is DFQATT and CDR2 SNEGSKA (reference sequence). The CDR3 DNA reads as TGCAGTGCTAGCACAGGGGGTGGCGGGGGCCTTAGCACAGATACGCAGTATTTT. This sequence encodes CSASTGGGGGLSTDTQYF.